This T cell receptor beta chain was sequenced for a study of long-term antiretroviral therapy in people with HIV. V lost 2 bases and J lost 4, with 17 bases in between. The CDR3 runs 16 residues. The V gene's germline CDR1 is MNHEY and CDR2 SVGAGI. This clone came up once. At survey level, the immunoSEQ assay was run in its v3.0 version. The protocol was immunoSEQ multiplex PCR, while the TCRdb copy is restricted to in-frame clones and leaves out a portion. This repertoire shows 25,000 to 35,000 clones, approximately 88% found once; its top ten account for around 10%. Every participant gave one or more pre-ART and two or more post-ART PBMC samples.

The TCR was taken from a man aged 25-45 years with HIV. The genes are TRBV6-5 and TRBJ1-1; D perhaps matches TRBD1 (5 bases). The sequenced sample was unsorted PBMCs, obtained 2.7 to 2.9 years after starting antiretroviral therapy. CDR3 nucleotides: TGTGCCAGCAGTTACCTCCATCCCGGGGGGACCACTGAAGCTTTCTTT. It is translated as CASSYLHPGGTTEAFF.